This T cell receptor beta chain was obtained from a study of blood T cell repertoires in COVID-19. Here immunoSEQ multiplex PCR was the method, and the copy in TCRdb shows in-frame clones only, minus some. Seen here are some 31,000 clones, approximately 80% observed once, and the top ten hold 7.4%. Germline V CDR1 and CDR2: SGHNT, YYREEE (reference sequence). Trimming took 0 bases from V and 0 from J, leaving 13 bases between them. This CDR3 spans 18 amino acids. The rearrangement uses TRBV5-4 and TRBJ2-6; tentative D call: TRBD2 (6 bases). The sample was peripheral blood. This clonotype was obtained from a woman aged 55-69 years with acute or convalescent COVID-19. The CDR3 spells CASSLEEGLSSGANVLTF. The CDR3 nucleotides are TGTGCCAGCAGCTTGGAGGAGGGACTCAGCTCTGGGGCCAACGTCCTGACTTTC.